Sequencing of this T cell receptor (beta chain) was carried out in a study of cytomegalovirus exposure and HLA in healthy donors. Findings and limits, study-wide: Being productive about 90% or about 30% of the time was typical of most TCR beta V segments in an earlier analysis. For most TCR sequences rarity was the rule, although some public TCRs occurred in many donors.

Both 60 Vbeta primers and 13 Jbeta primers went into the PCR. Measured with immunoSEQ multiplex PCR; TCRdb has only the in-frame clones, and not every one. This table holds under 130,000 clones, roughly 70% found once. Note on this clone: Its cognate antigen is unknown.

The germline V gene encodes CDR1 SQVTM and CDR2 ANQGSEA. V was cut by 7 bases and J by 4 bases, with 17 bases left in between. The CDR3 length is 13 residues. The sequence was collected from a woman between 50 and 59 years old in good health and CMV-seronegative. This sequence joins TRBV29-1 and TRBJ2-7, with TRBD2 as a possible D gene (6 bases). Sequencing used PBMCs. The CDR3 DNA reads as TGCAGCGCTATGAGGGCTGGGAGGTACGAGCAGTACTTC. This encodes CSAMRAGRYEQYF.